The 21 T cell receptor beta chains in this list originate from one sample, sequenced in a study of HIV-infected patients and healthy controls. The repertoire came from unfractionated whole blood and reflected all unsorted peripheral T cells. Alpha and beta constant-region primers primed reverse transcription of around 540 ng RNA. Each of the alpha and beta chains got its own library through chain-specific third strand synthesis with indices. TCRdb analysed the 5' RACE reads with MiXCR anew, one entry per CDR3 protein. The table shows around 13,000 distinct CDR3 sequences, with about 10% occurring only once. Sequences were obtained from blood. The receptors derive from an adult in good health.

This clonotype is medium-sized. The genes are TRBV20-1 and TRBJ1-1, with TRBD1 identical over 7 bases. Looked up from germline, CDR1 is DFQATT and CDR2 is SNEGSKA (reference sequence). Unmatched junction bases numbered 3, after V lost 5 bases and J lost 3 bases. This CDR3 spans 12 amino acids. The CDR3 protein is CSAPGQHTEAFF. The DNA for the CDR3 is TGCAGTGCTCCGGGACAGCACACTGAAGCTTTCTTT.

Note on this clonotype: A much larger clone is a single base away; this may be a read error. The chain carries TRBV12-3 or TRBV12-4 and TRBJ2-1; 10 bases fit TRBD2. The CDR3 consists of 13 residues. The CDR3 sequence is CAISPQRGGEQFF. DNA for the CDR3: TGTGCCATCAGTCCCCAGCGGGGGGGTGAGCAGTTCTTC.

This clonotype was seen many times. The chain joins TRBV25-1 to TRBJ1-6; D not resolved. CDR1 is MGHDK, CDR2 SYGVNS, per germline. V was trimmed by 1 base and J by 2 bases, leaving 12 bases between them. The CDR3 has 17 amino acids. This CDR3 is CASSESRGGTYNSPLHF. CDR3 coding DNA: TGTGCCAGCAGTGAATCTCGGGGAGGGACCTATAATTCACCCCTCCACTTT.

This clonotype was counted ten times or more. J is TRBJ2-7 and V is TRBV10-3; D perhaps matches TRBD2 (6 bases). Germline CDR1 ENHRY, CDR2 SYGVKD. This CDR3 region has 15 residues. V was shortened by 2 bases and J by 5 bases, with 16 bases between the two germline ends. The CDR3 spells CAISERATGVDEQYF. Here the CDR3 DNA reads TGTGCCATCAGTGAGCGGGCCACGGGGGTCGACGAGCAGTACTTC.

By proportion, this clonotype is medium-sized. This chain connects TRBV29-1 to TRBJ2-3, with D possibly being TRBD2 (5 bases). From germline, CDR1 is SQVTM and CDR2 ANQGSEA. Trimming shortened V by 8 bases and J by 0 bases, and 9 bases separated the two germline ends. The CDR3 loop spans 12 amino acids. This CDR3 reads CSSWTSTDTQYF. The CDR3 region has the DNA TGCAGCTCTTGGACTAGCACAGATACGCAGTATTTT.

Many counts were recorded for this clonotype. The chain links TRBV19 to TRBJ1-4; D possibly corresponds to TRBD1 (5 bases). This CDR3 region has 14 residues. Trimming left V 10 bases short and J 5 bases short, with 17 bases between. Per the germline V gene, CDR1 is LNHDA and CDR2 is SQIVND (reference sequence). The CDR3 is CATSPGGANEKLFF. CDR3 bases: TGTGCCACTTCCCCCGGGGGAGCGAATGAAAAACTGTTTTTT.

V usage is TRBV4-3 and J usage is TRBJ2-4; D possibly uses TRBD1 or TRBD2 (5 bases each). CDR3 length: 15 residues. Trimming took 0 bases from V and 6 from J, leaving 12 bases between them. Germline V gene lookup returns CDR1 LGHNA and CDR2 YSLEER. CDR3 coding DNA: TGCGCCAGCAGCCAAGACGGGGCCCGTTTAAACATTCAGTACTTC. Its protein product is CASSQDGARLNIQYF.

This clonotype was observed a few times. The V gene is TRBV10-3, the J gene TRBJ2-7, with D possibly matching TRBD1 (6 bases). Germline V gene lookup returns CDR1 ENHRY and CDR2 SYGVKD. The CDR3 runs to 12 residues. With 8 bases removed from V and 5 bases from J, the gap between germline ends came to 13 bases. CDR3 in DNA: TGTGCCATCTCGAAACAGGGAGACGAGCAGTACTTC. Protein sequence: CAISKQGDEQYF.

Judged by abundance, this clonotype is medium-sized. The chain has TRBV4-3 and TRBJ2-5; TRBD2 matches 8 bases. Germline CDR1 and CDR2: LGHNA and YSLEER. This CDR3 has 16 residues. Trimming cost V 1 base and J 5 bases; bases outside gene matches: 9. CDR3 amino acids: CASSQASGSDVETQYF. As DNA, the CDR3 is TGCGCCAGCAGCCAAGCCAGCGGGAGTGATGTGGAGACCCAGTACTTC.

This clonotype showed up many times. This rearrangement joins TRBV7-2 to TRBJ1-1; a weak D match, TRBD1 (5 bases). The V gene lost 1 base and the J gene lost 3 bases, with 15 bases spanning the gap. The CDR3 has 16 residues. CDR1 SGHTA and CDR2 FQGNSA come from the germline V gene. CDR3 sequence: CASSLGPGEGHTEAFF. The CDR3 bases are TGTGCCAGCAGCTTAGGTCCGGGGGAGGGCCACACTGAAGCTTTCTTT.

Sample share makes this clonotype medium-sized. This rearrangement joins TRBV12-3 or TRBV12-4 to TRBJ1-1; D not certain. The CDR3 is 12 residues long. V shed 8 bases and J shed 4 bases, with 11 bases lying between them. Here the CDR3 DNA reads TGTGCCAGCGGAGGGTCGAGCACTGAAGCTTTCTTT. Protein product: CASGGSSTEAFF.

This clonotype was observed many times. The V and J genes are TRBV7-8 and TRBJ1-3, with 9 bases fitting TRBD1. Germline assignment: CDR1 SGHVS and CDR2 FQNEAQ. V was pared by 6 bases and J by 3 bases, with 6 bases of the junction left unmatched. This CDR3 spans 15 amino acids. CDR3 residues: CASRQGTGSGNTIYF. The CDR3 coding sequence is TGTGCCAGCAGGCAGGGGACAGGGAGTGGAAACACCATATATTTT.

This clonotype was detected many times. The gene calls are TRBV19 and TRBJ2-5; the D gene is possibly TRBD2 (6 bases). This CDR3 comprises 15 residues. Trimming took 4 bases from V and 2 from J, leaving 14 bases between them. Germline V lookup: CDR1 LNHDA, CDR2 SQIVND (reference sequence). As DNA, the CDR3 is TGTGCCAGTAGTACCATGCGGGAACCTCAAGAGACCCAGTACTTC. Translation gives CASSTMREPQETQYF.

This clonotype was counted many times. The chain employs TRBV20-1 and TRBJ2-1, with D perhaps TRBD2 (6 bases). V was cut by 4 bases and J by 5 bases, with 15 bases left in between. This CDR3 is built from 14 residues. CDR1 is DFQATT, CDR2 SNEGSKA, per germline (reference sequence). In DNA form, the CDR3 reads TGCAGTGCTAAAACTAGCAAGGCGAACAATGAGCAGTTCTTC. It codes for CSAKTSKANNEQFF.

This clonotype was found a few times. The rearrangement joins TRBV19 to TRBJ1-4; D uncertain. Germline V lookup: CDR1 LNHDA, CDR2 SQIVND (reference sequence). The CDR3 is made up of 14 amino acids. V lost 6 bases, J lost 3 bases, and 11 bases lay in between. The CDR3 here is CASSPIGPNEKLFF. The CDR3 DNA is TGTGCCAGTAGCCCGATTGGACCTAATGAAAAACTGTTTTTT.

This clonotype appeared many times. The chain uses TRBV18 and TRBJ1-2; D is ambiguous. The CDR3 has 12 residues. Germline V lookup: CDR1 KGHSH, CDR2 LQKENI. V lost 4 bases to trimming and J lost 5 bases, with 8 bases between them. The chain's CDR3 is CASSQGNYGYTF. Written as DNA, the CDR3 is TGTGCCAGCTCACAAGGGAATTATGGCTACACCTTC.

By sample share, this clonotype is medium-sized. The chain recombines TRBV7-2 with TRBJ2-7; 7 bases map to TRBD1. Trimming at V came to 5 bases and at J to 0 bases, leaving 13 bases not matched to a gene. The CDR3 is 17 amino acids. Germline V gene sequence: CDR1 SGHTA, CDR2 FQGNSA. CDR3 sequence reads: CASSPPWTGSSSYEQYF. The CDR3, as DNA: TGTGCCAGCAGCCCTCCCTGGACAGGTTCCAGCTCCTACGAGCAGTACTTC.

This clonotype was found a few times. The gene calls are TRBV5-1 and TRBJ1-6; D gene ambiguous. With 5 bases removed from V and 2 bases from J, the gap between germline ends came to 14 bases. This CDR3 region has 16 residues. Germline CDR1 reads SGHRS; CDR2 reads YFSETQ. In nucleotides, the CDR3 is TGCGCCAGCAGTGATGGGGTGTCGACCTATAATTCACCCCTCCACTTT. The encoded protein is CASSDGVSTYNSPLHF. The entire variable domain, with the rest obtained from reference TRBV5-1 and TRBJ1-6, is as follows: KAGVTQTPRYLIKTRGQQVTLSCSPISGHRSVSWYQQTPGQGLQFLFEYFSETQRNKGNFPGRFSGRQFSNSRSEMNVSTLELGDSALYLCASSDGVSTYNSPLHFGNGTRLTVT.

This clonotype is classed as medium-sized. This chain connects TRBV7-2 to TRBJ2-3, with a possible D match to TRBD1 (5 bases). Per germline, CDR1 SGHTA and CDR2 FQGNSA. With 5 bases removed from V and 7 bases from J, the gap between germline ends came to 19 bases. The length of the CDR3 is 15 residues. CDR3 protein: CASSPSAGSSNTQYF. As DNA, the CDR3 is TGTGCCAGCAGCCCAAGCGCAGGGTCCTCAAATACGCAGTATTTT.

This clonotype showed up many times. This chain joins TRBV10-3 and TRBJ2-7, with D hard to call. The V end lost 8 bases, the J end lost 4 bases, and 12 bases lay between the germline ends. This CDR3 contains 12 residues. Per germline, CDR1 ENHRY and CDR2 SYGVKD. The CDR3 DNA follows: TGTGCCATCGGACCCTACGATTACGAGCAGTACTTC. It encodes CAIGPYDYEQYF.

In DNA form, the CDR3 reads TGCGCCAGCAGCTTGGCTGGAGATCGCACTGAAGCTTTCTTT. This encodes CASSLAGDRTEAFF. This sequence joins TRBV5-1 and TRBJ1-1, with D uncertain. V gave up 0 bases and J gave up 4 bases, with 10 bases separating them. Per the germline V gene, CDR1 is SGHRS and CDR2 is YFSETQ. This CDR3 contains 14 residues.